This T cell receptor beta chain was sequenced in a study of CD8 T cells in ankylosing spondylitis. Study conclusions and caveats: Ankylosing spondylitis blood appeared to be characterized by a TCR beta motif of under ten highly homologous variants. It was reported that disease-linked clones were significantly enriched in matched ankylosing spondylitis synovial fluid. A CD8+ phenotype characterized the disease-linked clones, which were relatively rare in peripheral blood.

By quantitative 5'-RACE with molecular barcodes, the TCR beta libraries were made. TCRdb re-derived calls from the 5' RACE reads in MiXCR, one entry per CDR3 protein. The table records 150,000 to 200,000 distinct CDR3 sequences, 9.5% to 15% of them present only once. This clonotype was seen at least ten times. The target antigen is unknown. The V end lost 4 bases, the J end lost 1 base, and 11 bases lay between the germline ends. There are 14 residues in the CDR3. Per the germline V gene, CDR1 is SGHRS and CDR2 is YFSETQ. Sequencing input: blood, either unsorted or a sorted T cell fraction (not recorded which). The chain carries TRBV5-1 and TRBJ1-1; tentatively, D is TRBD1 (6 bases). The TCR comes from a male donor with ankylosing spondylitis or in good health (not recorded which). CDR3 amino acids: CASSPGQSNTEAFF. As DNA, the CDR3 is TGCGCCAGCAGCCCAGGACAGTCGAACACTGAAGCTTTCTTT.